Listed here are 14 T cell receptor beta chains from one sample, sequenced in a study of cytotoxic CD8 clonotypes in ibrutinib-treated CLL. Clones were read by immunoSEQ multiplex PCR, and TCRdb kept only the in-frame ones, dropping some. The sample has some 200,000 clones; around 70% are singletons. The sample was PBMCs, taken after 24 months of ibrutinib treatment. Source of these receptors: a human donor with chronic lymphocytic leukemia.

V is TRBV11-2 and J is TRBJ1-1, with 8 bases fitting TRBD1. This CDR3 is built from 13 residues. The germline V gene encodes CDR1 SGHAT and CDR2 FQNNGV. V was clipped by 5 bases and J by 10 bases; unmatched bases: 9. The CDR3 here is CASSPPVDRGAFF. DNA of the CDR3: TGTGCCAGCAGCCCACCTGTCGACAGGGGAGCTTTCTTT.

The V and J genes are TRBV19 and TRBJ1-1; D gene unclear. The germline V and J ends were trimmed by 5 bases and 0 bases, with 4 bases remaining between them. CDR3 size: 12 residues. The germline V gene has CDR1 LNHDA and CDR2 SQIVND (reference sequence). The CDR3 reads CASSLVNTEAFF. DNA of the CDR3: TGTGCCAGTAGTTTGGTGAACACTGAAGCTTTCTTT.

The rearrangement links TRBV4-3 to TRBJ2-7; D gene uncertain. Germline V CDR1 and CDR2: LGHNA, YSLEER. V lost 2 bases and J lost 0, with 14 bases in between. The CDR3 extends over 16 amino acids. The CDR3: CASSQYRAADSYEQYF. The CDR3 DNA reads TGCGCCAGCAGCCAATACCGGGCCGCGGACTCCTACGAGCAGTACTTC.

The J gene is TRBJ2-1, the V gene TRBV15, with 7 bases aligning to TRBD2. J lost 0 bases, V lost 4 bases, and 6 bases had no gene match. Germline V gene sequence: CDR1 LNHNV, CDR2 YYDKDF (reference sequence). The CDR3 covers 16 residues. As DNA, the CDR3 is TGTGCCACCAGCACCTTAAGCGGGGTCTCCTACAATGAGCAGTTCTTC. Amino acid sequence: CATSTLSGVSYNEQFF.

The V and J genes are TRBV30 and TRBJ2-1, with D tentatively TRBD1 or TRBD2 (5 bases each). Trimming cost V 2 bases and J 3 bases, with 14 bases left between them. The CDR3 has 15 residues. CDR1 and CDR2 from the germline V gene are GTSNPN and SVGIG (reference sequence). CDR3 sequence reads: CAWSPLGRDYNEQFF. The DNA for the CDR3 is TGTGCCTGGAGTCCTCTGGGACGGGACTACAATGAGCAGTTCTTC.

This chain joins TRBV5-6 and TRBJ2-7, with TRBD1 matching over 7 bases. In germline, CDR1 is SGHDT, CDR2 YYEEEE. The CDR3 loop spans 19 amino acids. Trimming cost V 6 bases and J 0 bases; bases outside gene matches: 21. The CDR3 bases are TGTGCCAGCACCATTTGGCTGAGTGGGTTCGGGACAGTCTCCTACGAGCAGTACTTC. It translates to CASTIWLSGFGTVSYEQYF.

CDR3 region: CSVGGGGETQYF. The CDR3 bases are TGCAGCGTCGGGGGGGGTGGAGAGACCCAGTACTTC. This chain uses TRBV29-1 with TRBJ2-5; 8 positions match TRBD2. V was pared by 6 bases and J by 4 bases, with 4 bases of the junction left unmatched. The CDR3 sequence is 12 residues long. The germline V gene has CDR1 SQVTM and CDR2 ANQGSEA.

The chain recombines TRBV4-1 with TRBJ2-6; D is undetermined. Per the germline V gene, CDR1 is MGHRA and CDR2 is YSYEKL. V was pared by 0 bases and J by 4 bases, with 16 bases between. The CDR3 totals 18 residues. CDR3 bases: TGCGCCAGCAGCCAAGATCGATCAAGGCTCACCGGGGCCAACGTCCTGACTTTC. It specifies CASSQDRSRLTGANVLTF.

The rearrangement uses TRBV2 and TRBJ2-7; D may match TRBD1 or TRBD2 (5 bases each). The V gene's germline CDR1 is SNHLY and CDR2 FYNNEI. V lost 11 bases to trimming and J lost 2 bases, with 13 bases between them. The CDR3 has 12 residues. The CDR3 bases are TGTGCCGGGGGACCGGGACCCTACGAGCAGTACTTC. Translating gives CAGGPGPYEQYF.

The chain couples TRBV7-9 to TRBJ1-2; D is uncertain. Trimming took off 1 base at V and 4 bases at J, with 22 bases between the two ends. CDR1 and CDR2 (germline): SEHNR, FQNEAQ (reference sequence). This CDR3 is 18 amino acids long. The CDR3 sequence is CASSLGGIGQDLPYGYTF. The CDR3 nucleotides read TGTGCCAGCAGCTTAGGAGGCATCGGGCAGGACCTCCCCTATGGCTACACCTTC.

The chain combines TRBV18 with TRBJ2-3; 11 nucleotides align to TRBD2. The CDR3 totals 15 residues. The V gene end was trimmed by 3 bases and the J gene end by 13 bases; junction bases not matched to a gene: 12. Germline V gene lookup returns CDR1 KGHSH and CDR2 LQKENI. In DNA form, the CDR3 reads TGTGCCAGCTCACCGGGACTAGCGGACAATCTTTCGGAGTATTTT. It codes for CASSPGLADNLSEYF.

V and J are TRBV5-4 and TRBJ2-2; D is uncertain. This CDR3 region has 14 residues. Germline V gene data show CDR1 as SGHNT and CDR2 as YYREEE (reference sequence). Trimming left V 0 bases short and J 1 base short, with 4 bases between. The CDR3 DNA reads as TGTGCCAGCAGCTTGGCTCAGAACACCGGGGAGCTGTTTTTT. It specifies CASSLAQNTGELFF.

The V gene is TRBV5-8, the J gene TRBJ2-5; the D is unclear. The CDR3 is made up of 14 amino acids. V lost 0 bases, J lost 9 bases, and 15 bases lay in between. Germline V CDR1 and CDR2: SGHTS, YDEGEE. The CDR3 DNA follows: TGTGCCAGCAGCTTGGTAGTTGGTCCTGGGGCCCAGTACTTC. This sequence encodes CASSLVVGPGAQYF.

The V call is TRBV18, the J call TRBJ2-5, with a weak D call TRBD1 (6 bases). V was cut by 3 bases and J by 5 bases, with 16 bases left in between. Germline loops: CDR1 KGHSH, CDR2 LQKENI. This CDR3 has 15 amino acids. In nucleotides, the CDR3 is TGTGCCAGCTCACCTCGGGTACTAGGGGGTGAGACCCAGTACTTC. This encodes CASSPRVLGGETQYF.